This T cell receptor beta chain was retrieved from a study of identical twins. Findings and caveats of the study: Donors were not followed over many years; analysis was cross-sectional. Reduced insertions were recorded for abundant cord blood beta clonotypes, with no such pattern in memory repertoires.

This clonotype was seen ten or more times. Its target is not known. cDNA carried unique molecular identifiers, and a universal primer site was added by template switching. TCRdb re-called the 5' RACE reads with MiXCR, one entry per CDR3 protein. The table includes approximately 630,000 distinct CDR3 sequences, 7.1% detected once. The CDR3 consists of 16 residues. Germline V gene data show CDR1 as MDHEN and CDR2 as SYDVKM. V shed 7 bases and J 13 bases; nucleotides not matched to a gene: 22. All donors comprised healthy Caucasians. These same data were also listed under a study on yellow fever vaccine responses in identical twins.

This TCR derives from a young woman in good health. J is TRBJ2-1 and V is TRBV28, with TRBD1 matching 7 bases. The source material was PBMCs. The CDR3 here is CASKGIIKTGSSIQFF. CDR3 DNA sequence: TGTGCCAGCAAGGGGATAATAAAGACAGGGAGCAGCATACAGTTCTTC.